This passage covers 27 T cell receptor beta chains from one sample sequenced in a study of low-dose radiotherapy and immunotherapy resistance in tumors. cDNA synthesis used a TRAV/TRBV-specific primer set for both chains. Both a constant-region primer and a V-primer adapter served to amplify TCRs across 20 PCR cycles. MiXCR was run by TCRdb on the reads, yielding one entry per CDR3 protein. The sample consists of 100,000 or so distinct CDR3 sequences, 9% to 9.5% of them appearing once. Time point denoted: before trial treatment. The material sequenced was PBMCs, taken before treatment. The receptors were sampled from a male donor with prostate cancer.

This clonotype was counted at least ten times. The chain uses TRBV7-2 and TRBJ2-7; 14 bases are a match to TRBD2. The length of the CDR3 is 16 residues. The V and J ends lost 1 base and 5 bases, in that order; junction bases with no gene match: 4. Germline V gene lookup returns CDR1 SGHTA and CDR2 FQGNSA. Written as DNA, the CDR3 is TGTGCCAGCAGCTTAGAAGGGACTAGCGGGAGCCACGAGCAGTACTTC. This encodes CASSLEGTSGSHEQYF.

This clonotype was observed at least ten times. V and J are TRBV15 and TRBJ2-3; D possibly corresponds to TRBD1 (5 bases). The V and J ends lost 4 bases and 5 bases respectively, with 16 bases between them. The germline V gene has CDR1 LNHNV and CDR2 YYDKDF (reference sequence). The length of the CDR3 is 15 residues. The CDR3 coding sequence is TGTGCCACCAGCACCAAAGGGGTCAGGGAAGATACGCAGTATTTT. It translates to CATSTKGVREDTQYF.

This clonotype has just a few counts. The chain has TRBV29-1 and TRBJ1-1; D may be TRBD1 (6 bases). Between the trimmed V and J ends, which lost 6 bases and 6 bases, there was a span of 14 bases. CDR1 is SQVTM and CDR2 is ANQGSEA in the germline V gene. CDR3 length: 12 residues. The CDR3 protein is CSVFTGSPEAFF. The DNA for the CDR3 is TGCAGCGTGTTCACAGGGAGCCCTGAAGCTTTCTTT.

This clonotype came up many times. The chain is built from TRBV18 and TRBJ1-2; D possibly corresponds to TRBD1 (5 bases). V shed 0 bases and J shed 2 bases, with 10 bases lying between them. Germline V gene data show CDR1 as KGHSH and CDR2 as LQKENI. This CDR3 region has 15 residues. The DNA for the CDR3 is TGTGCCAGCTCACCACCGGCAGGGCGAAACTATGGCTACACCTTC. Translation gives CASSPPAGRNYGYTF.

This clonotype was seen ten or more times. V is TRBV7-3 and J is TRBJ2-7; D might be TRBD1 (6 bases). CDR1 SGHTA and CDR2 FQGTGA come from the germline V gene. This CDR3 has 13 amino acids. The V and J ends lost 5 bases and 3 bases respectively, with 11 bases between them. The CDR3 protein is CASSTGSNYEQYF. The CDR3, as DNA: TGTGCCAGCAGCACAGGGTCAAACTACGAGCAGTACTTC.

This clonotype appeared many times. The J gene is TRBJ1-6, the V gene TRBV9, with D possibly TRBD1 on 6 matching bases. This CDR3 is built from 15 residues. V was trimmed by 1 base and J by 5 bases, leaving 10 bases between them. Germline CDR1 SGDLS, CDR2 YYNGEE. Here the CDR3 reads CASSVQGMNNSPLHF. In DNA form, the CDR3 reads TGTGCCAGCAGCGTACAGGGGATGAATAATTCACCCCTCCACTTT.

In its sample, this clonotype was seen many times. The rearrangement joins TRBV20-1 to TRBJ2-3; D uncertain. The germline CDR1 and CDR2 sequences are DFQATT and SNEGSKA (reference sequence). The CDR3 contains 12 residues. Trimming pared 2 bases from V and 2 bases from J, leaving 5 bases between. The CDR3 DNA follows: TGCAGTGCTAGAACAAACACAGATACGCAGTATTTT. The encoded protein is CSARTNTDTQYF.

The CDR3 region is CASRPRDVDGYTF. The CDR3 DNA sequence: TGTGCCAGCAGGCCTCGGGATGTGGATGGCTACACCTTC. J is TRBJ1-2 and V is TRBV5-4; D is undetermined. The V end was cut by 5 bases, the J end by 6 bases, with 14 bases between. CDR1 and CDR2 (germline): SGHNT, YYREEE (reference sequence). The length of the CDR3 is 13 residues.

This clonotype was observed many times. The rearrangement joins TRBV7-3 to TRBJ2-1; tentative D call: TRBD2 (5 bases). The CDR3 is 13 amino acids. Trimming shortened V by 5 bases and J by 7 bases, and 12 bases separated the two germline ends. Germline lookup yields CDR1 SGHTA and CDR2 FQGTGA. CDR3 amino acids: CASSQRVANEQFF. The CDR3 region has the DNA TGTGCCAGCAGCCAAAGGGTAGCGAATGAGCAGTTCTTC.

The table lists this clonotype with many counts. The CDR3 coding sequence is TGTGCCAGCAGCTTAGGCCAGGGGTTTGGCTACGAGCAGTACTTC. The encoded protein is CASSLGQGFGYEQYF. The chain uses TRBV11-2 and TRBJ2-7; perhaps TRBD1 as D (6 bases). Germline loops: CDR1 SGHAT, CDR2 FQNNGV. V shed 1 base and J shed 3 bases, with 13 bases lying between them. CDR3 size: 15 residues.

This clonotype was counted ten times or more. The gene calls are TRBV27 and TRBJ2-1; D unresolved. This CDR3 comprises 13 residues. Per the germline V gene, CDR1 is MNHEY and CDR2 is SMNVEV (reference sequence). The ends were cut back, 5 bases at V and 12 bases at J, with 17 bases in the middle. CDR3: CASSLIGSDWQFF. The CDR3 coding sequence is TGTGCCAGCAGTCTAATTGGATCCGACTGGCAGTTCTTC.

Ten or more counts support this clonotype. The rearrangement links TRBV4-2 to TRBJ2-3; D possibly uses TRBD1 or TRBD2 (5 bases each). The length of the CDR3 is 16 residues. V gave up 1 base and J gave up 2 bases, with 13 bases separating them. Germline V gene data show CDR1 as LGHNA and CDR2 as YNFKEQ. In DNA, the CDR3 is TGTGCCAGCAGCCAAGGCCGGGGCCTTTACACAGATACGCAGTATTTT. This translates into CASSQGRGLYTDTQYF.

This clonotype was observed at least ten times. The chain has TRBV27 and TRBJ2-3, with a possible D match to TRBD2 (7 bases). CDR1 and CDR2 from the germline V gene are MNHEY and SMNVEV (reference sequence). The V gene lost 4 bases and the J gene lost 5 bases, with 16 bases spanning the gap. CDR3 size: 15 residues. This chain's CDR3 is CASSSLGAGEDTQYF. The CDR3 region has the DNA TGTGCCAGCAGTTCTTTGGGGGCGGGAGAAGATACGCAGTATTTT.

A note on this clonotype: A far larger clone is a single base away, which makes a read error likely. The chain is built from TRBV3-1 and TRBJ2-5; no definite D call. CDR1 and CDR2 from the germline V gene are LGHDT and YNNKEL (reference sequence). Trimming cost V 9 bases and J 11 bases, with 16 bases left between them. The CDR3 has 11 amino acids. The CDR3 DNA is TGTGCCAGTCGGCAAACGAATGAGCAGTACTTC. Translating it yields CASRQTNEQYF.

Many counts were recorded for this clonotype. The chain carries TRBV5-1 and TRBJ2-1, with 11 bases fitting TRBD2. CDR1 and CDR2 (germline): SGHRS, YFSETQ. V dropped 4 bases and J dropped 1; count of bases not matched to a gene: 13. The CDR3 totals 19 residues. CDR3 sequence (DNA): TGCGCCAGCAGCAATAGCGGGAGGGCCAGCGAATCGTCCTACAATGAGCAGTTCTTC. Translation gives CASSNSGRASESSYNEQFF.

Ten or more counts support this clonotype. This chain links TRBV28 with TRBJ2-7, with D unclear. The CDR3 has 12 amino acids. Germline V gives CDR1 MDHEN, CDR2 SYDVKM. V was pared by 6 bases and J by 7 bases, with 13 bases between. The CDR3, as DNA: TGTGCCAGCAGCCCCGTTGTGAGAGAGCAGTACTTC. This encodes CASSPVVREQYF.

This clonotype was seen at least ten times. V and J are TRBV19 and TRBJ1-4; unclear D gene. Looked up from germline, CDR1 is LNHDA and CDR2 is SQIVND (reference sequence). Trimming cost V 6 bases and J 7 bases, with 15 bases left between them. CDR3 length equals 14 residues. The CDR3 protein is CASSAWTASEKLFF. The CDR3 DNA follows: TGTGCCAGTAGCGCCTGGACGGCCTCTGAAAAACTGTTTTTT.

J is TRBJ2-3 and V is TRBV12-3 or TRBV12-4; 10 bases line up with TRBD2. The V segment lost 6 bases and the J segment 1 base; nucleotides outside the gene matches: 1. The CDR3 runs to 14 residues. CDR3 loop: CASSGLAGTDTQYF. In DNA form, the CDR3 reads TGTGCCAGCAGCGGACTAGCGGGCACAGATACGCAGTATTTT.

Many counts were recorded for this clonotype. V gene TRBV27 combines with J gene TRBJ2-7; 13 bases are shared with TRBD2. Looked up from germline, CDR1 is MNHEY and CDR2 is SMNVEV (reference sequence). The CDR3 loop spans 16 amino acids. V was clipped by 1 base and J by 7 bases; unmatched bases: 7. Here the CDR3 DNA reads TGTGCCAGCAGTTTATTCGGGACTAGCGGGAAATGGGAGCAGTACTTC. This codes for CASSLFGTSGKWEQYF.

This clonotype was counted many times. The J gene is TRBJ1-6, the V gene TRBV9, with unresolved D. The germline V gene encodes CDR1 SGDLS and CDR2 YYNGEE. V was trimmed by 0 bases and J by 7 bases, leaving 11 bases between them. The length of the CDR3 is 15 residues. CDR3 sequence (DNA): TGTGCCAGCAGCGTAGGCCCGGCAGGAAATTCACCCCTCCACTTT. Translating gives CASSVGPAGNSPLHF.

This clonotype was counted ten times or more. This sequence joins TRBV7-3 and TRBJ2-2, with D maybe TRBD2 (6 bases). Trimming removed 5 bases at V and 5 bases at J, with 15 bases between. Germline V CDR1 and CDR2: SGHTA, FQGTGA. This CDR3 comprises 15 residues. CDR3 DNA sequence: TGTGCCAGCAGCCCTGTCGGGGGATCTACCGGGGAGCTGTTTTTT. Encoded protein: CASSPVGGSTGELFF.

This clonotype was detected ten times or more. The chain recombines TRBV28 with TRBJ2-1, with D possibly TRBD2 on 5 matching bases. The CDR3 contains 17 residues. Germline V CDR1 and CDR2: MDHEN, SYDVKM. V dropped 4 bases and J dropped 0 bases, with 16 bases sitting between them. CDR3 protein: CASSSLDWKSSYNEQFF. CDR3 nucleotides: TGTGCCAGCAGTTCGTTGGACTGGAAGAGCTCCTACAATGAGCAGTTCTTC.

This clonotype was recorded at least ten times. This chain connects TRBV28 to TRBJ2-7, with unresolved D. This CDR3 is 15 amino acids long. The germline CDR1 and CDR2 sequences are MDHEN and SYDVKM. The V gene lost 4 bases and the J gene lost 3 bases, with 16 bases spanning the gap. CDR3 sequence reads: CASSSTTPMGYEQYF. CDR3 in DNA: TGTGCCAGCAGTTCGACCACCCCAATGGGCTACGAGCAGTACTTC.

This clonotype was detected many times. The chain links TRBV2 to TRBJ2-7; 7 nucleotides align to TRBD1. V shed 4 bases and J 0 bases; nucleotides not matched to a gene: 3. The CDR3 is 14 residues long. Germline lookup yields CDR1 SNHLY and CDR2 FYNNEI. DNA for the CDR3: TGTGCCAGCAGTGCGGCAGGGGGCTCCTACGAGCAGTACTTC. It specifies CASSAAGGSYEQYF. Combining the CDR3 with reference TRBV2 and TRBJ2-7 gives the whole variable domain EPEVTQTPSHQVTQMGQEVILRCVPISNHLYFYWYRQILGQKVEFLVSFYNNEISEKSEIFDDQFSVERPDGSNFTLKIRSTKLEDSAMYFCASSAAGGSYEQYFGPGTRLTVT.

This clonotype has ten or more counts. The V call is TRBV19, the J call TRBJ2-1; 13 positions agree with TRBD2. CDR3 length: 17 amino acids. The germline gives CDR1 LNHDA, CDR2 SQIVND (reference sequence). The ends lost 3 bases at V and 0 bases at J; junction bases unmatched: 2. CDR3 residues: CASSIRTSGSSYNEQFF. The CDR3 region has the DNA TGTGCCAGTAGTATCCGGACTAGCGGGAGCTCCTACAATGAGCAGTTCTTC.

The count of this clonotype is one. A far larger clone is off by one base, so a read error is likely. This chain uses TRBV2 with TRBJ2-7; a possible D gene is TRBD2 (5 bases). V was shortened by 10 bases and J by 7 bases, with 14 bases between the two germline ends. The CDR3 contains 11 residues. CDR1 is SNHLY, CDR2 FYNNEI, per germline. The CDR3 loop reads CATGLHNEQYF. CDR3 DNA sequence: TGTGCCACCGGACTGCACAATGAGCAGTACTTC.

In its sample, this clonotype was seen many times. The gene calls are TRBV5-5 and TRBJ2-7; 8 bases align to TRBD1. From germline, CDR1 is SGHKS and CDR2 YYEKEE (reference sequence). J gave up 4 bases and V 4 bases, and 10 bases lay outside the gene matches. This CDR3 has 15 amino acids. The CDR3 sequence: CASSRVGQGEYEQYF. The CDR3 nucleotides are TGTGCCAGCAGCCGGGTAGGACAGGGAGAATACGAGCAGTACTTC. The whole variable domain, filled in from reference TRBV5-5 and TRBJ2-7, reads DAGVTQSPTHLIKTRGQQVTLRCSPISGHKSVSWYQQVLGQGPQFIFQYYEKEERGRGNFPDRFSARQFPNYSSELNVNALLLGDSALYLCASSRVGQGEYEQYFGPGTRLTVT.